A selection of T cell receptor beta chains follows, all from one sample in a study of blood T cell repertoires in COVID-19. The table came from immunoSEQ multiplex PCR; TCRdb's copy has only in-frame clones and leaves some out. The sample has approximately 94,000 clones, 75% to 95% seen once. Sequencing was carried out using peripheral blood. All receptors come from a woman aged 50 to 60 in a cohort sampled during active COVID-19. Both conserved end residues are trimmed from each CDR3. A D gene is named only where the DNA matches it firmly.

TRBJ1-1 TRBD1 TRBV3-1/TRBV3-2 ASTQTQGFNTEAF
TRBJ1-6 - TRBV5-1 ASSLSNLGANSPLH
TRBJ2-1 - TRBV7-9 ASSLDGGSYNEQF
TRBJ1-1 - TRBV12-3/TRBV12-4 ASSQGVGTEAF
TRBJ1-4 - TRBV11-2 ASSLGFTREKLF
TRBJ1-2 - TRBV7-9 ASSLGLTNGYT
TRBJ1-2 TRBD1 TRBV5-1 ASSPDRDGYT
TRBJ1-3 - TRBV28 ASLGFPGNTIY
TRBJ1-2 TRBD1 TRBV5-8 ASSRVTGDYGYT
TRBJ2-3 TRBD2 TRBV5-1 ASSLEGLAGVITDTQY
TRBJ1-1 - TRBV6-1 ASSEAVAGGVNEAF
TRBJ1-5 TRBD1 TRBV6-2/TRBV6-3 ASSYQQTGVQPQH
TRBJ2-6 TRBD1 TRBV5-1 ATTTGGAGANVLT
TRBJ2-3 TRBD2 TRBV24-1 ATSDLAGEVDTQY
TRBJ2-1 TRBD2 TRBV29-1 SVGTGTSGGEQF
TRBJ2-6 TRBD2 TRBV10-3 AISGGLADIKGANVLT
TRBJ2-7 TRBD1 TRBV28 ASSQTGGLYEQY
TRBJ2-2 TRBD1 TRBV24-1 ATSASTGAGELF
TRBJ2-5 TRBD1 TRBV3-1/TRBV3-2 ASSQTTGGGKTQY
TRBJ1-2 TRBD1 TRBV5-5 ASSHQQGNYGYT
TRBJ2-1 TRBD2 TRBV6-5 ASSYGTGGEQF
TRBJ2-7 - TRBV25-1 ASSEYDGAYEQY
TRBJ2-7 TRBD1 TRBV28 ASSLPTYRGHEQY
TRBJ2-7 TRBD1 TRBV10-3 ASQGEYEQY
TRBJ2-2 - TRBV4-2 ASSQGYRSNTGELF
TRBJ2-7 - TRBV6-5 ASVVPGYEQY
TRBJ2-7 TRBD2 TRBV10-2 ASEGLAGGSNPHEQY
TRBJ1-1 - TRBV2 AGSEGRRHTEAF
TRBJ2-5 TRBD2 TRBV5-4 ASSWGLAGEGETQY
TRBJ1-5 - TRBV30 AWARPVGNQPQH
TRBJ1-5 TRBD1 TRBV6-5 ASRQQGNQPQH
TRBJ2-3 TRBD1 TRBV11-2 ASSSTGADTQY
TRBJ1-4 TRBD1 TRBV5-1 ASSTGQGNEKLF
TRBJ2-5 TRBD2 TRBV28 ASSVLTSGLYQETQY
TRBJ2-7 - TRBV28 ASSLTRQEQY
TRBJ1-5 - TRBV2 ASSEQGSNQPQH
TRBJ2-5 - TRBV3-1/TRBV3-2 ASSTSGTLYQETQY
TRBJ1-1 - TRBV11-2 ASSRNSRNTEAF
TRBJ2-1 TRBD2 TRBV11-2 ASSLAGGTYNEQF
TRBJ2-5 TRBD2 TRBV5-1 ASSPGDAGGWRETQY
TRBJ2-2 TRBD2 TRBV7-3 ASSLGTTDTGELF
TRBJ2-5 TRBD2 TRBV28 ASSSSGRVKSETQY
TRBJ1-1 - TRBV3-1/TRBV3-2 ASSVGGGFIEAF
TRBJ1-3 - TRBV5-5 ASSLDFTDLGSGNTIY
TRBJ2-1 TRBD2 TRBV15 ATSSGLAGDYNEQF
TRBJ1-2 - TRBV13 ASSATVNYGYT